The rows below give T cell receptor beta chains drawn from one sample of a study of neoadjuvant anti-PD-1 for oral cavity cancer. TCRdb keeps only in-frame clones here, not all; method: immunoSEQ multiplex PCR. Among approximately 13,000 clones, approximately 66% were seen once, and the ten largest hold 2% to 3%. The sequencing used PBMCs, collected before nivolumab (anti-PD-1) treatment. Receptors originate from a person aged 35 to 85 with oral cavity squamous cell carcinoma. The CDR3 runs from the conserved cysteine through the conserved F or W. The D gene is left open where the match is weak. The size of a clone is reported for some rows only, either as once, few or many, or as a class for expanded clones.

d_call j_call clone_size v_call cdr3_nt cdr3_aa
- TRBJ1-5 - TRBV7-2 TGTGCCAGCAGCTTACGGGCAAGCAATCAGCCCCAGCATTTT CASSLRASNQPQHF
- TRBJ1-5 few TRBV2 TGTGCCAGCAGTGTTCGGGGTGATCAGCCCCAGCATTTT CASSVRGDQPQHF
- TRBJ1-1 few TRBV14 TGTGCCAGCAGCCAAGAGGTCCCCGGCACTGAAGCTTTCTTT CASSQEVPGTEAFF
- TRBJ1-1 - TRBV9 TGTGCCAGCAGCGTAGGGGCGCTTTTGAACACTGAAGCTTTCTTT CASSVGALLNTEAFF
- TRBJ2-2 once TRBV11-2 TGTGCCAGCAGCCATGGCGGGTACACCGGGGAGCTGTTTTTT CASSHGGYTGELFF
- TRBJ2-3 - TRBV7-3 TGTGCCAGCAGCCCCGAAGGCCGGCGCACAGATACGCAGTATTTT CASSPEGRRTDTQYF
TRBD1 TRBJ2-1 - TRBV11-2 TGTGCCAGCAGCTTATACCGGGACAGGGGAAATGAGCAGTTCTTC CASSLYRDRGNEQFF
- TRBJ1-1 once TRBV27 TGTGCCAGCAGCCCCCCCGGACGGGAGGTTGAAGCTTTCTTT CASSPPGREVEAFF
TRBD1 TRBJ2-5 once TRBV4-1 TGCGCCAGCAGCCAAATGGACAGGGGGCTGGAGACCCAGTACTTC CASSQMDRGLETQYF
- TRBJ1-1 - TRBV4-1 TGCGCCAGCAGCCCGTCTTCGGCAGGGTGGTTCACTGAAGCTTTCTTT CASSPSSAGWFTEAFF
- TRBJ1-3 few TRBV5-4 TGTGCCAGCAGCTTGTGGGGTTCGAGCTCTGGAAACACCATATATTTT CASSLWGSSSGNTIYF
- TRBJ1-1 - TRBV4-2 TGTGCCAGCAGCCCTTCAGGGGTGAACACTGAAGCTTTCTTT CASSPSGVNTEAFF
- TRBJ1-1 - TRBV7-9 TGTGCCAGCAGCCCAGAAAGGGAGGGATCTGAAGCTTTCTTT CASSPEREGSEAFF
TRBD1 TRBJ1-1 few TRBV19 TGTGCCAGTACCAAGGACAGGGGGAGCATGAACACTGAAGCTTTCTTT CASTKDRGSMNTEAFF
- TRBJ1-1 - TRBV5-1 TGCGCCAGCAGAAGGGGGACTGAAGCTTTCTTT CASRRGTEAFF
- TRBJ1-6 - TRBV6-6 TGTGCCAGCAGTTACCGTGATGCCCTCCACTTT CASSYRDALHF
TRBD1 TRBJ1-3 - TRBV4-1 TGCGCCAGCAGCCAAGATACGGACAGGGGGCAGAGCTCTGGAAACACCATATATTTT CASSQDTDRGQSSGNTIYF
- TRBJ1-1 - TRBV28 TGTGCCAGCAACCCATTTCGGGACTCCGGTTTGGGTACTGAAGCTTTCTTT CASNPFRDSGLGTEAFF
- TRBJ1-1 - TRBV5-6 TGTGCCAGCAGCCGGATGCTGATTAGGAGTTGGTGGCTGAGAACTGAAGCTTTCTTT CASSRMLIRSWWLRTEAFF
- TRBJ1-1 - TRBV19 TGTGCCAGTAGTATAGATGAGGGGAGTGATACTTTCTTT CASSIDEGSDTFF
TRBD1 TRBJ1-4 - TRBV5-1 TGCGCCAGCAGCATGACAGGGAGTGAAAAACTGTTTTTT CASSMTGSEKLFF
TRBD1 TRBJ1-4 - TRBV27 TGTGCCAGCCAACGAACCGGACAGGGGGCTAGGGCAACTAATGAAAAACTGTTTTTT CASQRTGQGARATNEKLFF
- TRBJ1-2 few TRBV10-1 TGCGCCAGCAGTGACCCTCAGTCTGGCTACACCTTC CASSDPQSGYTF
- TRBJ1-6 - TRBV4-1 TGCGCCAGCAGCCAAGATAGGAATGCACCGGGTAATTCACCCCTCCACTTT CASSQDRNAPGNSPLHF
TRBD1 TRBJ1-5 - TRBV2 TGTGCCAGCAGATGGACAGGCTGGAGCAATCAGCCCCAGCATTTT CASRWTGWSNQPQHF
- TRBJ2-7 few TRBV28 TGTGCCAGCAGTTTTCAGAGGACCATCCTCTCCTACGAGCAGTACTTC CASSFQRTILSYEQYF
- TRBJ2-5 - TRBV6-1 TGTGCCAGCAGACCACTAGCTGGAAAGACCCAGTACTTC CASRPLAGKTQYF
- TRBJ2-5 few TRBV11-2 TGTGCCAGCAGCCCCCGAGGGGGATCGGCAGAGACCCAGTACTTC CASSPRGGSAETQYF
TRBD2 TRBJ2-3 - TRBV5-1 TGCGCCAGCAGCTTGCAGCGGGACGGCACAGATACGCAGTATTTT CASSLQRDGTDTQYF
TRBD1 TRBJ2-7 - TRBV18 TGTGCCAGCTCCCTCGGACAGGGGGCAAGCGAGCAGTACTTC CASSLGQGASEQYF
TRBD2 TRBJ2-7 few TRBV6-1 TGTGCCAGCAGTGAATCCACTAGCGGGATTCCCTACGAGCAGTACTTC CASSESTSGIPYEQYF
- TRBJ1-1 - TRBV6-4 TGTGCCAGCAGCTTACAGGGGAACACTGAAGCTTTCTTT CASSLQGNTEAFF
- TRBJ2-1 - TRBV5-6 TGTGCCAGCAGCTGGGCCTACAATGAGCAGTTCTTC CASSWAYNEQFF
- TRBJ1-3 - TRBV7-8 TGTGCCAGCACCCTAAGCGACAGCCACTCTGGAAACACCATATATTTT CASTLSDSHSGNTIYF
- TRBJ2-2 - TRBV30 TGTGCCTGGAGTTCCCTCCAAGCGGCAAACACCGGGGAGCTGTTTTTT CAWSSLQAANTGELFF
- TRBJ2-6 - TRBV19 TGTGCCAGTAGCCCGACAGGCGTCTCTGGGGCCAACGTCCTGACTTTC CASSPTGVSGANVLTF
- TRBJ1-1 - TRBV10-1 TGCGCCAGCAGTGAGTCGGGTCGGGCACGGACTGAAGCTTTCTTT CASSESGRARTEAFF